Shown below are 27 T cell receptor beta chains from a single sample sequenced in a study of shared clonotypes between healthy human individuals. Produced via immunoSEQ multiplex PCR; TCRdb's table is partial and in-frame only. The sample lists about 1.5 million clones; roughly 96% were seen once. The source material was naive CD4+ T cells sorted from blood. The subset is: CD45RA+ positively selected. The source is a man in his thirties or forties in good health.

The V and J genes are TRBV7-3 and TRBJ2-3; 13 bases agree with TRBD2. Germline values: CDR1 SGHTA, CDR2 FQGTGA. This CDR3 region has 16 residues. V was pared by 0 bases and J by 6 bases, with 3 bases of the junction left unmatched. In DNA form, the CDR3 reads TGTGCCAGCAGCTTAACAGGACTAGCGGGAGCTGATACGCAGTATTTT. Translated: CASSLTGLAGADTQYF.

The CDR3 sequence is CASSLSAPSGGWQFF. CDR3 in DNA: TGTGCCAGCAGTTTATCGGCTCCTAGCGGTGGTTGGCAGTTCTTC. This chain uses TRBV28 with TRBJ2-1; 7 positions match TRBD2. Per germline, CDR1 MDHEN and CDR2 SYDVKM. The V segment lost 1 base and the J segment 12 bases; nucleotides outside the gene matches: 12. The CDR3 runs to 15 residues.

The chain has TRBV2 and TRBJ1-2; 9 nucleotides agree with TRBD1. The CDR3 runs to 16 residues. Germline V gene lookup returns CDR1 SNHLY and CDR2 FYNNEI. V was clipped by 6 bases and J by 7 bases; unmatched bases: 15. The CDR3 loop is CASRAGTGPDVSGYTF. As DNA, the CDR3 is TGTGCCAGCAGAGCCGGGACAGGGCCGGATGTGAGTGGCTACACCTTC.

The CDR3 protein is CASSQRGGVDEQYF. The DNA for the CDR3 is TGTGCCAGCAGCCAACGCGGAGGCGTGGACGAGCAGTACTTC. The chain uses TRBV4-2 and TRBJ2-7, with a tentative D call TRBD2 (5 bases). The CDR3 sequence is 14 residues long. V lost 2 bases and J 5 bases, leaving 13 bases between the germline ends. CDR1 and CDR2 from the germline V gene are LGHNA and YNFKEQ.

The chain links TRBV7-9 to TRBJ2-1, with TRBD1 matching over 8 bases. Germline CDR1 reads SEHNR; CDR2 reads FQNEAQ (reference sequence). The J segment lost 8 bases and the V segment lost 3 bases, leaving 12 bases of the junction unmatched. There are 16 residues in the CDR3. The CDR3 region has the DNA TGTGCCAGCAGCTTGGGCGTGACAGGGGCAGGGGATGAGCAGTTCTTC. As protein: CASSLGVTGAGDEQFF.

V and J are TRBV5-1 and TRBJ2-1; TRBD2 matches 10 bases. The trim removed 3 bases at V and 7 bases at J, leaving 7 bases unmatched. The CDR3 spans 15 residues. Germline V CDR1 and CDR2: SGHRS, YFSETQ. In nucleotides, the CDR3 is TGCGCCAGCAGCTCTAGCGGGAGCGTATATAATGAGCAGTTCTTC. Translating it yields CASSSSGSVYNEQFF.

V usage is TRBV18 and J usage is TRBJ2-1; the D is unclear. The V end lost 5 bases, the J end lost 8 bases, and 19 bases lay between the germline ends. CDR1 is KGHSH, CDR2 LQKENI, per germline. The CDR3 spans 15 residues. This chain's CDR3 is CASSTGVGPVDEQFF. In nucleotides, the CDR3 is TGTGCCAGCTCAACCGGAGTCGGCCCGGTGGATGAGCAGTTCTTC.

This clone was detected once. V gene TRBV5-4 combines with J gene TRBJ2-5; D is unclear. The V end lost 0 bases, the J end lost 2 bases, and 11 bases lay between the germline ends. The CDR3 runs to 15 residues. Looked up from germline, CDR1 is SGHNT and CDR2 is YYREEE (reference sequence). The CDR3 spells CASSLDFGVQETQYF. DNA of the CDR3: TGTGCCAGCAGCTTGGATTTCGGAGTACAAGAGACCCAGTACTTC.

The chain recombines TRBV5-6 with TRBJ2-5; D ambiguous. Per the germline V gene, CDR1 is SGHDT and CDR2 is YYEEEE. V lost 7 bases and J lost 1, with 17 bases in between. This CDR3 is 15 amino acids long. The CDR3 region is CASSDGGRLQETQYF. The CDR3, as DNA: TGTGCCAGCTCGGATGGCGGCCGGCTCCAAGAGACCCAGTACTTC.

The CDR3 sequence: CASSPGLAGSEQYF. CDR3 sequence (DNA): TGTGCCAGCAGCCCGGGGCTAGCGGGATCCGAGCAGTACTTC. The chain has TRBV9 and TRBJ2-7; 9 bases align to TRBD2. V lost 4 bases and J lost 6; bases outside the gene matches: 8. The CDR3 has 14 amino acids. Germline V gives CDR1 SGDLS, CDR2 YYNGEE.

The rearrangement links TRBV15 to TRBJ2-7, with 7 bases matching TRBD1. Looked up from germline, CDR1 is LNHNV and CDR2 is YYDKDF (reference sequence). Losses at the gene ends were 2 bases for V and 2 bases for J; bases not matched to a gene: 9. There are 16 residues in the CDR3. CDR3 amino acids: CATSRRQGVNTYEQYF. CDR3 bases: TGTGCCACCAGCAGACGACAGGGAGTTAACACCTACGAGCAGTACTTC.

This sequence joins TRBV2 and TRBJ2-1; 7 positions match TRBD2. Trimming cost V 5 bases and J 5 bases; bases outside gene matches: 6. CDR1 and CDR2 (germline): SNHLY, FYNNEI. The CDR3 has 14 residues. This chain's CDR3 is CASSPGTTNNEQFF. The CDR3 DNA reads TGTGCCAGCAGTCCCGGGACTACCAACAATGAGCAGTTCTTC.

Here the CDR3 reads CASSSPGLGYTF. The CDR3, as DNA: TGTGCCAGCAGCTCGCCTGGCCTAGGCTACACCTTC. The chain carries TRBV9 and TRBJ1-2; no definite D call. The germline V gene encodes CDR1 SGDLS and CDR2 YYNGEE. V lost 4 bases, J lost 8 bases, and 12 bases lay in between. The CDR3 runs to 12 residues.

The chain employs TRBV18 and TRBJ1-2; no definite D call. CDR1 and CDR2 from the germline V gene are KGHSH and LQKENI. This CDR3 has 15 residues. Trimming removed 4 bases at V and 5 bases at J, with 17 bases between. CDR3 loop: CASSLEDGVMYGYTF. In nucleotides, the CDR3 is TGTGCCAGCTCACTAGAGGACGGAGTTATGTATGGCTACACCTTC.

The rearrangement joins TRBV6-5 to TRBJ1-2; D remains unclear. Trimming cost V 7 bases and J 8 bases, with 20 bases left between them. Germline CDR1 MNHEY, CDR2 SVGAGI. The CDR3 covers 14 residues. The CDR3 DNA is TGTGCCAGCACCCTTCGCCAAAATTATGGGGGCTACACCTTC. The encoded protein is CASTLRQNYGGYTF.

The V gene is TRBV7-2, the J gene TRBJ2-3; TRBD2 matches 13 bases. The V gene end was trimmed by 4 bases and the J gene end by 6 bases; junction bases not matched to a gene: 7. CDR1 SGHTA and CDR2 FQGNSA come from the germline V gene. The CDR3 consists of 16 residues. The CDR3 nucleotides are TGTGCCAGCAGCTCGACTAGCGGGAGGCCGTCGGATACGCAGTATTTT. It translates to CASSSTSGRPSDTQYF.

The rearrangement uses TRBV29-1 and TRBJ2-2; 7 positions agree with TRBD2. CDR1 SQVTM and CDR2 ANQGSEA come from the germline V gene. The length of the CDR3 is 13 residues. V shed 4 bases and J 6 bases; nucleotides not matched to a gene: 5. The CDR3 loop is CSVAGGGPGELFF. Here the CDR3 DNA reads TGCAGCGTTGCTGGCGGGGGACCCGGGGAGCTGTTTTTT.

The V call is TRBV9, the J call TRBJ2-5; D is possibly TRBD2 (5 bases). Trimming removed 0 bases from V and 1 base from J, with 13 bases in between. Germline values: CDR1 SGDLS, CDR2 YYNGEE. CDR3 size: 16 residues. CDR3 sequence (DNA): TGTGCCAGCAGCGTAGCTTTGGAGCGGTCCCAAGAGACCCAGTACTTC. Translated, it gives CASSVALERSQETQYF. The full variable domain, with the rest looked up from reference TRBV9 and TRBJ2-5, is DSGVTQTPKHLITATGQRVTLRCSPRSGDLSVYWYQQSLDQGLQFLIQYYNGEERAKGNILERFSAQQFPDLHSELNLSSLELGDSALYFCASSVALERSQETQYFGPGTRLLVL.

This sequence joins TRBV29-1 and TRBJ1-2; tentatively, D is TRBD1 (6 bases). The germline V gene encodes CDR1 SQVTM and CDR2 ANQGSEA. Deletions cut 3 bases from V and 0 bases from J, with 14 bases between. This CDR3 region has 15 residues. CDR3 region: CSVDTGSRTNYGYTF. The CDR3 region has the DNA TGCAGCGTTGATACAGGGTCTAGGACTAACTATGGCTACACCTTC.

Concerning this clone: The sample holds other DNA sequences that translate to the same CDR3. The chain joins TRBV28 to TRBJ2-7; no clear D gene. The V end was cut by 3 bases, the J end by 0 bases, with 6 bases between. CDR1 MDHEN and CDR2 SYDVKM come from the germline V gene. The CDR3 has 13 amino acids. In nucleotides, the CDR3 is TGTGCCAGCAGTTTCCTGGTCTCCTACGAGCAGTACTTC. Residues: CASSFLVSYEQYF.

The chain links TRBV21-1 to TRBJ1-5. TRBV21-1 is a pseudogene locus. This CDR3 is built from 13 residues. In DNA form, the CDR3 reads TGTGCCAGCCAGGTCCGGGGGCATCAGCCCCAGCATTTT. As protein: CASQVRGHQPQHF.

Here the CDR3 DNA reads TGTGCCAGCAGCCCGCGGACTAGCGGGACTTACAATGAGCAGTTCTTC. The encoded protein is CASSPRTSGTYNEQFF. V is TRBV9 and J is TRBJ2-1; 12 nucleotides match TRBD2. The germline CDR1 and CDR2 sequences are SGDLS and YYNGEE. CDR3 length: 16 residues. V trimming: 4 bases; J trimming: 4 bases; junction bases outside the gene matches: 6.

The chain joins TRBV19 to TRBJ1-1, with D possibly matching TRBD1 (5 bases). The CDR3 sequence is 14 residues long. V gave up 3 bases and J gave up 6 bases, with 14 bases separating them. Germline V lookup: CDR1 LNHDA, CDR2 SQIVND (reference sequence). The CDR3 DNA follows: TGTGCCAGTAGTATTTTCCCAGGGACCGCTGAAGCTTTCTTT. Protein: CASSIFPGTAEAFF.

The J gene is TRBJ2-3, the V gene TRBV19; D ambiguous. The V end was cut by 7 bases, the J end by 6 bases, with 17 bases between. Germline V gene sequence: CDR1 LNHDA, CDR2 SQIVND (reference sequence). This CDR3 is built from 14 residues. The CDR3 DNA reads as TGTGCCAGTAATTCCGGGCCCCTTGGGGATACGCAGTATTTT. Protein sequence: CASNSGPLGDTQYF.

The rearrangement links TRBV18 to TRBJ1-5, with D possibly being TRBD1 (5 bases). The V end was cut by 2 bases, the J end by 6 bases, with 17 bases between. There are 16 residues in the CDR3. Germline CDR1 is KGHSH and CDR2 is LQKENI. The CDR3 region has the DNA TGTGCCAGCTCACCAACGGGACCCGGGTCGGGTCAGCCCCAGCATTTT. Amino acid sequence: CASSPTGPGSGQPQHF.

This chain uses TRBV9 with TRBJ1-4; D gene unclear. Deletions cut 0 bases from V and 0 bases from J, with 12 bases between. Per the germline V gene, CDR1 is SGDLS and CDR2 is YYNGEE. The CDR3 covers 17 residues. The CDR3 DNA follows: TGTGCCAGCAGCGTAGGAGGCGGCGCGGCAACTAATGAAAAACTGTTTTTT. Amino acid sequence: CASSVGGGAATNEKLFF.

The genes are TRBV5-4 and TRBJ2-3; a weak D match, TRBD2 (5 bases). Trimming stripped 3 bases from V and 0 bases from J, with 11 bases between. CDR3 length: 15 amino acids. Germline loops: CDR1 SGHNT, CDR2 YYREEE (reference sequence). The CDR3 region is CASSSREGSTDTQYF. Written as DNA, the CDR3 is TGTGCCAGCAGCTCCCGGGAAGGTAGCACAGATACGCAGTATTTT. Full variable domain (rest looked up from reference TRBV5-4 and TRBJ2-3): ETGVTQSPTHLIKTRGQQVTLRCSSQSGHNTVSWYQQALGQGPQFIFQYYREEENGRGNFPPRFSGLQFPNYSSELNVNALELDDSALYLCASSSREGSTDTQYFGPGTRLTVL.